One and the same sample provided the 7 T cell receptor beta chains below, sequenced in a study of breast tumors, draining lymph nodes, adjacent tissues. The lymph nodes were axillary draining lymph nodes from breast cancer patients. TCRdb fed the multiplex PCR reads into MiXCR, producing one record per CDR3 protein. The table lists approximately 210,000 distinct CDR3 sequences, 34% of them singletons. Sequencing was done on a sample of axillary lymph node tissue. These receptors were obtained from a female donor with breast cancer. Some clones in this sample may be carry-over from other donors' samples.

This clonotype was detected ten times or more. V usage is TRBV20-1 and J usage is TRBJ2-7; D is perhaps TRBD1 (6 bases). Germline loops: CDR1 DFQATT, CDR2 SNEGSKA (reference sequence). V dropped 4 bases and J dropped 7 bases, with 23 bases sitting between them. This CDR3 comprises 15 residues. The DNA of the CDR3 is TGCAGTGCTACCACTAGGACAGCGCCCCTTTTGGAGCAGTACTTC. It codes for CSATTRTAPLLEQYF.

The chain is built from TRBV14 and TRBJ2-5; TRBD1 matches 11 bases. Trimming cost V 3 bases and J 4 bases; bases outside gene matches: 10. Germline assignment: CDR1 SGHDN and CDR2 FVKESK. The CDR3 is 17 residues long. The CDR3 bases are TGTGCCAGCAGCCAGACCGGGACAGGGGGGATCGGAGAGACCCAGTACTTC. It encodes CASSQTGTGGIGETQYF.

The chain joins TRBV24-1 to TRBJ1-2; D unresolved. The CDR3 consists of 11 residues. CDR1 and CDR2 (germline): KGHDR, SFDVKD. The ends were cut back, 8 bases at V and 3 bases at J, with 6 bases in the middle. This chain's CDR3 is CATKNHYGYTF. The CDR3 DNA reads TGTGCCACCAAAAATCACTATGGCTACACCTTC.

The chain combines TRBV2 with TRBJ1-2; tentatively, D is TRBD1 (6 bases). CDR1 and CDR2 (germline): SNHLY, FYNNEI. This CDR3 comprises 15 residues. The V end lost 4 bases, the J end lost 6 bases, and 18 bases lay between the germline ends. Here the CDR3 reads CASSATVQGTDGYTF. The CDR3 DNA sequence: TGTGCCAGCAGTGCTACCGTACAGGGAACGGATGGCTACACCTTC.

The gene calls are TRBV6-6 and TRBJ2-7; 10 bases match TRBD2. V trimming: 5 bases; J trimming: 3 bases; junction bases outside the gene matches: 7. Germline CDR1 reads MNHNY; CDR2 reads SVGAGI (reference sequence). The CDR3 extends over 15 amino acids. This CDR3 reads CASSHYASGGYEQYF. CDR3 DNA sequence: TGTGCCAGCAGTCACTATGCTAGCGGGGGCTACGAGCAGTACTTC.

The J gene is TRBJ1-5, the V gene TRBV2, with a possible D match to TRBD1 (5 bases). V dropped 3 bases and J dropped 5 bases, with 20 bases sitting between them. Germline-derived CDR1 and CDR2 are SNHLY and FYNNEI. This CDR3 contains 17 residues. The CDR3, as DNA: TGTGCCAGCAGTGAGAGACGGGGGGGTAGACGATATCAGCCCCAGCATTTT. Amino acid sequence: CASSERRGGRRYQPQHF.

The sample holds one count of this clonotype. A single base separates this from a much larger clone, so it may be a read error. The chain carries TRBV5-1 and TRBJ2-1; D unclear. This CDR3 has 13 amino acids. The germline CDR1 and CDR2 sequences are SGHRS and YFSETQ. The CDR3 is CAGSPRARNEQFF. The CDR3 DNA sequence: TGTGCCGGCAGCCCAAGAGCGCGCAATGAGCAGTTCTTC.